This TCR beta chain was recorded in a study of Ad26.COV2.S vaccination and SARS-CoV-2 variants. Concerning this clone: Its specificity is not known.

Study-level findings and limits: For non-spike TCRs, breadth in vaccine recipients resembled that in placebo recipients. Post-vaccination spike-specific CD8+ and CD4+ T cell responses reportedly had substantial breadth.

Clones were read by immunoSEQ multiplex PCR, and TCRdb kept only the in-frame ones, dropping some. The sample has 85,000 to 95,000 clones; approximately 81% are singletons. Germline lookup yields CDR1 SGDLS and CDR2 YYNGEE. Losses at the gene ends were 2 bases for V and 3 bases for J; bases not matched to a gene: 8. There are 16 residues in the CDR3. The rearrangement links TRBV9 to TRBJ2-3; TRBD2 agrees at 8 bases. The sequencing used peripheral blood, collected after recovery from COVID-19. This receptor was taken from a human donor who had recovered from COVID-19. The CDR3 is CASSVSPREGTDTQYF. CDR3 nucleotide sequence: TGTGCCAGCAGCGTCTCCCCACGGGAGGGAACAGATACGCAGTATTTT.